This T cell receptor (beta chain) was sequenced for a study of post-analysis software for immune sequencing data. Study context: Patients with relapsing-remitting, secondary progressive and progressive-relapsing multiple sclerosis courses were all represented. Overall study results and limits: Batch-matched samples strongly co-clustered by F measure. The study found TRBV5-6, TRBV5-1 and TRBV20-1 among roughly 5 TRBV segments more frequent in patients than controls.

This clonotype was seen a handful of times. What it binds is unknown. Germline values: CDR1 MDHEN, CDR2 SYDVKM. Germline trimming cut 5 bases from V and 0 bases from J; bases unmatched to any gene: 5. CDR3 length equals 15 residues. Libraries were made from TCR beta cDNA, and they carried unique molecular identifiers. Input amounts of 1 to 10 million T cells were used. These gave around 500,000 cDNA molecules, so each molecule approximated one T cell. MiXCR was run by TCRdb on the PCR reads, yielding one entry per CDR3 protein. Of approximately 660,000 distinct CDR3 sequences in the sample, roughly three fifths were seen once.

The V gene is TRBV28, the J gene TRBJ2-7, with 9 bases aligning to TRBD1. The clonotype was recovered from a girl under 10 years old with multiple sclerosis. Sequenced sample: blood. DNA for the CDR3: TGTGCCAGCAGTACTACAGGGGGCTCCTCCTACGAGCAGTACTTC. Translating gives CASSTTGGSSYEQYF. The variable domain in full, completed from reference TRBV28 and TRBJ2-7, reads DVKVTQSSRYLVKRTGEKVFLECVQDMDHENMFWYRQDPGLGLRLIYFSYDVKMKEKGDIPEGYSVSREKKERFSLILESASTNQTSMYLCASSTTGGSSYEQYFGPGTRLTVT.